This is a list of T cell receptor beta chains from one sample in a study of blood T cells in healthy people across ages. TCRdb passed the 5' RACE reads through MiXCR, listing each CDR3 protein once. This sample has about 1.4 million distinct CDR3 sequences, with roughly 59% found just once. Sequenced material: blood. The receptors were sampled from a man in his late teens or twenties in good health. Each CDR3 is given with its conserved first and last residue. D genes are given only for firm matches. Clone size appears in some rows only: once, few, many, or a class for an expanded clone.

J gene	D gene	V gene	clone size	CDR3 protein	CDR3 DNA
TRBJ2-2	TRBD1	TRBV6-2/TRBV6-3	.	CATNRGKGGNTGELFF	TGTGCCACCAACAGGGGGAAGGGGGGCAACACCGGGGAGCTGTTTTTT
TRBJ2-3	.	TRBV10-2	.	CASSIENTDTQYF	TGCGCCAGCAGCATTGAGAACACAGATACGCAGTATTTT
TRBJ1-4	TRBD1	TRBV7-9	.	CATPGQGGEKLFF	TGTGCCACCCCGGGACAGGGGGGTGAAAAACTGTTTTTT
TRBJ2-5	TRBD1	TRBV10-3	.	CAIRSDRGGETQYF	TGTGCCATCCGATCGGACAGGGGAGGGGAGACCCAGTACTTC
TRBJ2-7	.	TRBV7-2	once	CASSLDRGFFRYEQYF	TGTGCCAGCAGCTTAGATCGGGGATTTTTTAGGTACGAGCAGTACTTC
TRBJ1-2	.	TRBV27	.	CASSGNWAGGHGYTF	TGTGCCAGCAGTGGGAACTGGGCAGGAGGACATGGCTACACCTTC
TRBJ1-4	.	TRBV4-1	few	CASSRTRGEKLFF	TGCGCCAGCAGCCGCACCCGGGGGGAAAAACTGTTTTTT
TRBJ2-3	.	TRBV5-1	.	CASSENSRLAGGTDTQYF	TGCGCCAGCAGCGAGAACTCTCGATTAGCTGGCGGGACAGATACGCAGTATTTT
TRBJ2-1	.	TRBV6-5	few	CASSLTGRSSYNEQFF	TGTGCCAGCAGTTTAACGGGGCGAAGCTCCTACAATGAGCAGTTCTTC
TRBJ2-3	.	TRBV9	.	CASSVSGPSTDTQYF	TGTGCCAGCAGCGTTAGCGGCCCTAGCACAGATACGCAGTATTTT
TRBJ1-1	TRBD1	TRBV29-1	.	CSVEFTGGAFF	TGCAGCGTTGAATTTACAGGGGGAGCTTTCTTT
TRBJ2-7	.	TRBV5-1	.	CASSPGTDYGQYF	TGCGCCAGCAGCCCGGGGACGGACTACGGGCAGTACTTC
TRBJ2-7	TRBD2	TRBV9	.	CASSVDSGGSEPSYEQYF	TGTGCCAGCAGCGTAGATAGCGGGGGGTCCGAACCCTCCTACGAGCAGTACTTC
TRBJ1-2	.	TRBV6-6	.	CASSTSGAGDYTF	TGTGCTAGCAGTACTTCAGGGGCAGGTGACTACACCTTC
TRBJ2-7	.	TRBV29-1	.	CSVEDWTTGNEQYF	TGCAGCGTTGAAGATTGGACCACGGGAAATGAGCAGTACTTC
TRBJ1-1	TRBD1	TRBV29-1	.	CSVEEVGQGEAFF	TGCAGCGTTGAAGAGGTTGGACAGGGAGAAGCTTTCTTT
TRBJ2-7	.	TRBV14	.	CASSRLSSYNEQYF	TGTGCCAGCAGCCGGCTGAGCTCCTACAATGAGCAGTACTTC
TRBJ1-1	.	TRBV29-1	.	CSVQDWEIRNTEAFF	TGCAGCGTTCAGGATTGGGAGATCCGGAACACTGAAGCTTTCTTT
TRBJ1-4	.	TRBV20-1	.	CSARDWAASNEKLFF	TGCAGTGCTAGAGATTGGGCAGCGTCTAATGAAAAACTGTTTTTT
TRBJ2-3	TRBD2	TRBV7-2	.	CASSVLAGASTDTQYF	TGTGCCAGCAGCGTGCTAGCGGGCGCTAGCACAGATACGCAGTATTTT
TRBJ1-1	.	TRBV2	.	CASSGGAFF	TGTGCCAGCAGTGGGGGAGCTTTCTTT
TRBJ1-2	.	TRBV15	.	CATSRGLQETGYGYTF	TGTGCCACCAGCAGAGGTTTACAGGAGACGGGCTATGGCTACACCTTC
TRBJ2-1	TRBD1	TRBV28	few	CASSLGTGKRSYNEQFF	TGTGCCAGCAGTCTAGGGACAGGGAAACGTTCCTACAATGAGCAGTTCTTC
TRBJ1-1	TRBD1	TRBV5-1	.	CASSLGQGAPTNTEAFF	TGCGCCAGCAGCTTGGGGCAGGGGGCGCCGACGAACACTGAAGCTTTCTTT
TRBJ2-3	TRBD1	TRBV7-9	few	CASSPRPATGNTDTQYF	TGTGCCAGCAGCCCCCGCCCCGCGACAGGGAACACAGATACGCAGTATTTT
TRBJ2-1	.	TRBV24-1	.	CATSDLGGAVNEQFF	TGTGCCACCAGTGATTTGGGGGGAGCAGTTAATGAGCAGTTCTTC
TRBJ1-6	.	TRBV13	.	CASSVTLRDSPLHF	TGTGCCAGCAGCGTGACCCTCAGGGACTCACCCCTCCACTTT
TRBJ2-7	TRBD2	TRBV12-3/TRBV12-4	.	CASSFVLAGTYEQYF	TGTGCCAGCAGTTTCGTCCTAGCGGGAACCTACGAGCAGTACTTC
TRBJ1-5	TRBD1	TRBV7-2	few	CASSDRDRNQPQHF	TGTGCCAGCAGCGACCGGGACAGGAATCAGCCCCAGCATTTT
TRBJ2-1	.	TRBV20-1	.	CSASGLTGHTYNEQFF	TGCAGTGCTAGCGGTCTCACGGGACATACCTACAATGAGCAGTTCTTC
TRBJ2-1	TRBD2	TRBV6-2/TRBV6-3	.	CASSYSIKTSGGLHNEQFF	TGTGCCAGCAGTTACTCTATCAAGACTAGCGGGGGGCTCCACAATGAGCAGTTCTTC
TRBJ1-2	.	TRBV4-1	.	CASTRKSGDNYGYTF	TGCGCCAGCACCCGGAAGTCAGGCGATAACTATGGCTACACCTTC
TRBJ2-7	.	TRBV6-2/TRBV6-3	.	CASIKGILGYEQYF	TGTGCCAGCATCAAGGGGATTTTGGGCTACGAGCAGTACTTC